Following are 17 T cell receptor beta chains from one sample sequenced in a study of CD8 T cells in Susac syndrome. Random hexamers were used to reverse transcribe the RNA input (about 0.5 to 1 ug). Using its own MiXCR run on the immunoSEQ multiplex PCR reads, TCRdb lists one record per CDR3 protein. The sample records about 240,000 distinct CDR3 sequences, almost 97% being singletons. Sequenced: CD4+ T cells from PBMCs. The receptors shown here come from a human donor with Susac syndrome.

The rearrangement joins TRBV29-1 to TRBJ2-3; possible D gene TRBD1, 5 bases. The CDR3 runs to 14 residues. With 3 bases removed from V and 0 bases from J, the gap between germline ends came to 10 bases. Germline lookup yields CDR1 SQVTM and CDR2 ANQGSEA. DNA for the CDR3: TGCAGCGTTGAGGTGACAGCTAGCACAGATACGCAGTATTTT. It codes for CSVEVTASTDTQYF.

The chain links TRBV9 to TRBJ1-2; 7 positions agree with TRBD1. Germline assignment: CDR1 SGDLS and CDR2 YYNGEE. This CDR3 has 14 residues. V was clipped by 0 bases and J by 7 bases; unmatched bases: 6. The CDR3 DNA reads TGTGCCAGCAGCGTAGAGGAAGGGGGCGGTGGCTACACCTTC. Protein product: CASSVEEGGGGYTF. The whole variable domain, remainder taken from reference TRBV9 and TRBJ1-2, is DSGVTQTPKHLITATGQRVTLRCSPRSGDLSVYWYQQSLDQGLQFLIQYYNGEERAKGNILERFSAQQFPDLHSELNLSSLELGDSALYFCASSVEEGGGGYTFGSGTRLTVV.

The chain links TRBV6-6 to TRBJ2-1, with D perhaps matching TRBD1 (6 bases). CDR1 and CDR2 from the germline V gene are MNHNY and SVGAGI (reference sequence). The CDR3 has 16 amino acids. Trimming removed 7 bases at V and 1 base at J, with 17 bases between. CDR3 region: CASNRNRDTSYNEQFF. CDR3 DNA sequence: TGTGCCAGCAACCGAAACCGGGACACATCCTACAATGAGCAGTTCTTC.

The rearrangement uses TRBV29-1 and TRBJ2-7; D is unclear. Trimming took 6 bases from V and 2 from J, leaving 8 bases between them. CDR1 and CDR2 (germline): SQVTM, ANQGSEA. The CDR3 loop spans 11 amino acids. The CDR3 nucleotides are TGCAGCGTCTCCACCCCCTACGAGCAGTACTTC. This encodes CSVSTPYEQYF.

V usage is TRBV12-3 or TRBV12-4 and J usage is TRBJ2-5; no definite D call. V was pared by 2 bases and J by 1 base, with 5 bases between. The length of the CDR3 is 13 residues. CDR3 region: CASSLISQETQYF. For the CDR3, the DNA is TGTGCCAGCAGTTTAATAAGCCAAGAGACCCAGTACTTC.

This chain connects TRBV3-1 to TRBJ2-7; D gene unclear. Germline CDR1 reads LGHDT; CDR2 reads YNNKEL (reference sequence). There are 12 residues in the CDR3. Trimming cost V 1 base and J 9 bases, with 10 bases left between them. CDR3 coding DNA: TGTGCCAGCAGCCAAGGTGAACTAAGGCAGTACTTC. Translation: CASSQGELRQYF.

The chain is built from TRBV19 and TRBJ2-3; TRBD2 agrees at 9 bases. J lost 2 bases, V lost 5 bases, and 8 bases had no gene match. This CDR3 spans 16 amino acids. Germline CDR1 LNHDA, CDR2 SQIVND (reference sequence). The CDR3, as DNA: TGTGCCAGTAGTTCCCCCCGCGGGGGGGTCACAGATACGCAGTATTTT. It codes for CASSSPRGGVTDTQYF.

This chain joins TRBV6-4 and TRBJ1-5; 7 nucleotides agree with TRBD1. Germline V lookup: CDR1 MRHNA, CDR2 SNTAGT. This CDR3 has 14 amino acids. With 6 bases clipped from V and 2 bases from J, the junction kept 4 bases outside the gene matches. CDR3 in amino acids: CASRTGQGNQPQHF. The CDR3 nucleotides are TGTGCCAGCAGGACCGGACAGGGCAATCAGCCCCAGCATTTT.

V usage is TRBV30 and J usage is TRBJ2-4; 9 nucleotides match TRBD1. The CDR3 is 11 amino acids. CDR1 GTSNPN and CDR2 SVGIG come from the germline V gene (reference sequence). After removal of 5 bases from V and 8 bases from J, the junction contained 1 base not matched to a gene. The CDR3 DNA reads as TGTGCCTGGGGGGACAGGGACATTCAGTACTTC. Its protein is CAWGDRDIQYF.

V and J are TRBV12-5 and TRBJ1-5, with 7 bases aligning to TRBD1. Losses at the gene ends were 5 bases for V and 5 bases for J; bases not matched to a gene: 6. From germline, CDR1 is LGHNT and CDR2 FRNRAP. This CDR3 comprises 14 residues. The CDR3 nucleotides read TGTGCTAGTGGTCCGGGGACAGCTGATCAGCCCCAGCATTTT. This codes for CASGPGTADQPQHF.

For this clonotype: Compared with germline, one end of the junction differs, possibly owing to a read error. The V gene is TRBV9, the J gene TRBJ2-3, with TRBD2 identical over 8 bases. There are 16 residues in the CDR3. Germline V gene sequence: CDR1 SGDLS, CDR2 YYNGEE. The DNA for the CDR3 is TGTGCCAGCAGCGTAGAGGCGTGGACTAGCAGAGATACGCAGTATTTT. Its translation is CASSVEAWTSRDTQYF. Using reference TRBV9 and TRBJ2-3 for the parts outside the CDR3, the full variable domain is DSGVTQTPKHLITATGQRVTLRCSPRSGDLSVYWYQQSLDQGLQFLIQYYNGEERAKGNILERFSAQQFPDLHSELNLSSLELGDSALYFCASSVEAWTSRDTQYFGPGTRLTVL.

The rearrangement links TRBV29-1 to TRBJ1-2, with D unresolved. Germline V gene data show CDR1 as SQVTM and CDR2 as ANQGSEA. Trimming cost V 4 bases and J 3 bases, with 18 bases left between them. This CDR3 has 15 residues. Here the CDR3 DNA reads TGCAGCGTTGGAGGAGGGCAGGAGCCTTACTATGGCTACACCTTC. Amino acid sequence: CSVGGGQEPYYGYTF.

This clonotype was seen just once. Here the CDR3 reads CASSPQGPDTEAFF. For the CDR3, the DNA is TGTGCCAGCTCCCCTCAGGGGCCGGACACTGAAGCTTTCTTT. This chain joins TRBV18 and TRBJ1-1, with TRBD1 as a possible D gene (6 bases). The CDR3 sequence is 14 residues long. V was cut by 6 bases and J by 3 bases, with 14 bases left in between. The V gene's germline CDR1 is KGHSH and CDR2 LQKENI. The full variable domain, with the rest looked up from reference TRBV18 and TRBJ1-1, is NAGVMQNPRHLVRRRGQEARLRCSPMKGHSHVYWYRQLPEEGLKFMVYLQKENIIDESGMPKERFSAEFPKEGPSILRIQQVVRGDSAAYFCASSPQGPDTEAFFGQGTRLTVV.

The chain has TRBV11-3 and TRBJ1-3; no clear D. Germline V gene data show CDR1 as SGHNT and CDR2 as YENEEA. Between the trimmed V and J ends, which lost 5 bases and 4 bases, there was a span of 12 bases. CDR3 length equals 14 residues. This chain's CDR3 is CASSAYGRGNTIYF. CDR3 in DNA: TGTGCCAGCAGCGCTTATGGACGCGGAAACACCATATATTTT. The whole variable domain, filled in from reference TRBV11-3 and TRBJ1-3, reads EAGVVQSPRYKIIEKKQPVAFWCNPISGHNTLYWYLQNLGQGPELLIRYENEEAVDDSQLPKDRFSAERLKGVDSTLKIQPAELGDSAVYLCASSAYGRGNTIYFGEGSWLTVV.

The chain is built from TRBV7-3 and TRBJ2-1, with TRBD2 identical over 13 bases. V lost 5 bases and J lost 8; bases outside the gene matches: 3. The CDR3 is 14 residues long. CDR1 is SGHTA, CDR2 FQGTGA, per germline. CDR3 sequence: CASSRTSGRDEQFF. The CDR3 DNA reads TGTGCCAGCAGCCGGACTAGCGGGAGAGATGAGCAGTTCTTC.

Here the CDR3 DNA reads TGCGCCAGCAGCTTCCTTTCCAGGGGGCGCGACAATGAGCAGTTCTTC. This gives the protein CASSFLSRGRDNEQFF. The chain carries TRBV5-1 and TRBJ2-1; TRBD1 agrees at 8 bases. CDR1 and CDR2 from the germline V gene are SGHRS and YFSETQ. This CDR3 is 16 amino acids long. Trimming took 2 bases from V and 5 from J; bases not matched to a gene: 9.

The chain uses TRBV12-3 or TRBV12-4 and TRBJ2-5; a weak D match, TRBD2 (6 bases). This CDR3 has 13 residues. The V end was cut by 7 bases, the J end by 9 bases, with 18 bases between. As DNA, the CDR3 is TGTGCCAGCAAAGGAGGCCCGCCGGGGGCCCAGTACTTC. This translates into CASKGGPPGAQYF.